This TCR beta chain was documented in a study of Ad26.COV2.S vaccination and SARS-CoV-2 variants. Study background: Participants got Ad26.COV2.S intramuscularly, once or twice 56 days apart.

Germline CDR1 reads LNHDA; CDR2 reads SQIVND (reference sequence). The CDR3 is made up of 13 amino acids. The V and J ends lost 9 bases and 4 bases, in that order; junction bases with no gene match: 5. Documented treatment: roughly 20 received Ad26.COV2.S at low or high dose, single or two shots; 5 received placebo; per-sample allocation not given. Specimens were obtained on day 63 following the first vaccine or placebo injection. Method: immunoSEQ multiplex PCR; TCRdb's copy keeps in-frame clones and lacks some. Among some 400,000 clones, over 75% were seen once, and the ten largest hold around 2%. This clonotype was sampled from a person aged 18-60 years who received the Ad26.COV2.S COVID-19 vaccine or a placebo. The rearrangement links TRBV19 to TRBJ2-7, with 11 bases aligning to TRBD2. The sample here was peripheral blood, taken in a trial of Ad26.COV2.S vaccine versus placebo. CDR3 protein: CASTLAGGYEQYF. CDR3 nucleotides: TGTGCCAGCACTCTAGCGGGAGGATACGAGCAGTACTTC.